The sequence of this T cell receptor beta chain was determined in a study of T-cell memory formation after mild COVID-19. The table lists this clonotype with a few counts. Its matching antigen is unknown. TCRdb re-called the 5' RACE reads with MiXCR, one entry per CDR3 protein. The table includes approximately 290,000 distinct CDR3 sequences, roughly 21% detected once. V lost 5 bases, J lost 5 bases, and 4 bases stayed unmatched. The CDR3 consists of 14 residues. Findings of the study overall: Contracting CD4+ clones were located mainly in CM and EM, and CD8+ clones in EMRA.

This TCR derives from a young man who had mild COVID-19 (a few samples of this study predate the infection). Cell type and time point are not known. V usage is TRBV12-3 or TRBV12-4 and J usage is TRBJ1-4, with 8 bases matching TRBD1. The sequencing input was PBMCs or a T cell subset sorted from them (not recorded which). The CDR3 reads CASSPRDRNEKLFF. CDR3 bases: TGTGCCAGCAGTCCCCGGGACAGGAATGAAAAACTGTTTTTT.